The 22 T cell receptor beta chains below were found in one sample sequenced in a study of blood T cell repertoires in COVID-19. Assay used: immunoSEQ multiplex PCR; TCRdb lists only in-frame clones, some missing. The sample yields roughly 180,000 clones, roughly 80% seen once. Material: PBMCs or T cells enriched from blood (not recorded which). Every receptor here comes from a woman between 40 and 55 years old with acute COVID-19.

The V and J genes are TRBV7-9 and TRBJ1-2; perhaps TRBD1 as D (5 bases). The CDR3 has 16 amino acids. Germline-derived CDR1 and CDR2 are SEHNR and FQNEAQ (reference sequence). V was cut by 6 bases and J by 0 bases, with 17 bases left in between. CDR3 sequence (DNA): TGTGCCAGCAGTCTTTCGGGGGGAGGCGCTAACTATGGCTACACCTTC. It is translated as CASSLSGGGANYGYTF.

The chain uses TRBV20-1 and TRBJ2-3; 11 nucleotides line up with TRBD2. After removal of 3 bases from V and 5 bases from J, the junction contained 7 bases not matched to a gene. The CDR3 covers 15 residues. Germline lookup yields CDR1 DFQATT and CDR2 SNEGSKA (reference sequence). CDR3 in amino acids: CSASNSGRAQDTQYF. The CDR3 DNA reads as TGCAGTGCTAGTAATAGCGGGAGGGCCCAAGATACGCAGTATTTT.

The V call is TRBV6-5, the J call TRBJ1-3; no clear D. This CDR3 has 15 amino acids. Trimming stripped 1 base from V and 2 bases from J, with 9 bases between. Germline CDR1 reads MNHEY; CDR2 reads SVGAGI. Here the CDR3 DNA reads TGTGCCAGCAGTTACTGGCCGGGAGCTGGAAACACCATATATTTT. Encoded protein: CASSYWPGAGNTIYF.

The chain carries TRBV7-2 and TRBJ1-1, with 8 bases aligning to TRBD1. Trimming removed 5 bases from V and 1 base from J; junction bases left unmatched: 6. The CDR3 consists of 15 residues. The germline V gene has CDR1 SGHTA and CDR2 FQGNSA. CDR3 loop: CASSPVGQGNTEAFF. CDR3 nucleotide sequence: TGTGCCAGCAGCCCCGTCGGACAGGGGAACACTGAAGCTTTCTTT.

The rearrangement joins TRBV5-6 to TRBJ2-4, with TRBD1 identical over 7 bases. Trimming took 0 bases from V and 11 from J; bases not matched to a gene: 2. The germline gives CDR1 SGHDT, CDR2 YYEEEE. This CDR3 contains 12 residues. The chain's CDR3 is CASSLDRGVQYF. The CDR3, as DNA: TGTGCCAGCAGCTTGGACAGGGGAGTTCAGTACTTC.

For the CDR3, the DNA is TGTGCCAGTAGTATGGCTCAGGGTTTAGGCGTCCTGACTTTC. Residues: CASSMAQGLGVLTF. The chain links TRBV19 to TRBJ2-6; D perhaps matches TRBD1 (5 bases). Germline V gene data show CDR1 as LNHDA and CDR2 as SQIVND (reference sequence). Between the trimmed V and J ends, which lost 3 bases and 12 bases, there was a span of 15 bases. This CDR3 has 14 residues.

V usage is TRBV6-1 and J usage is TRBJ2-7; D is perhaps TRBD2 (5 bases). Trimming removed 3 bases at V and 0 bases at J, with 12 bases between. Germline CDR1 is MNHNS and CDR2 is SASEGT. This CDR3 spans 15 amino acids. The CDR3 loop reads CASSDGPGSSYEQYV. CDR3 nucleotides: TGTGCCAGCAGTGATGGCCCGGGGAGCTCCTACGAGCAGTACGTC.

The chain is built from TRBV6-2 or TRBV6-3 and TRBJ1-1; no reliable D call. This CDR3 contains 14 residues. The germline V and J ends were trimmed by 2 bases and 4 bases, with 11 bases remaining between them. Germline-derived CDR1 and CDR2 are MNHEY and SVGEGT. In DNA form, the CDR3 reads TGTGCCAGCAGTTACGAGGCGGATGGCACTGAAGCTTTCTTT. Translation: CASSYEADGTEAFF.

This clone was counted only a few times. V and J are TRBV4-2 and TRBJ2-1; TRBD2 is a possible D gene (5 bases). Germline assignment: CDR1 LGHNA and CDR2 YNFKEQ. The germline V and J ends were trimmed by 8 bases and 3 bases, with 14 bases remaining between them. The CDR3 consists of 14 residues. The CDR3 DNA sequence: TGTGCCAGCGCAAGCGGTCGGGACTACAATGAGCAGTTCTTC. Its protein product is CASASGRDYNEQFF.

The chain joins TRBV2 to TRBJ1-5; D is undetermined. V was clipped by 7 bases and J by 5 bases, with 12 bases between them. The CDR3 runs to 13 residues. The V gene's germline CDR1 is SNHLY and CDR2 FYNNEI. DNA of the CDR3: TGTGCCAGCACTTCGGGTAGAGATCAGCCCCAGCATTTT. Protein: CASTSGRDQPQHF.

The genes are TRBV11-2 and TRBJ2-7; perhaps TRBD2 as D (6 bases). V was trimmed by 3 bases and J by 2 bases, leaving 14 bases between them. This CDR3 contains 15 residues. The germline V gene has CDR1 SGHAT and CDR2 FQNNGV. The chain's CDR3 is CASSFHSGPTYEQYF. The CDR3 DNA sequence: TGTGCCAGCAGCTTCCATAGCGGCCCGACCTACGAGCAGTACTTC.

Of note for this clone: Within the sample, other DNA sequences also encode this same CDR3. The CDR3 DNA follows: TGCGCCAGCAGCAGCACCGGGACAGGAACTGAAGCTTTCTTT. Protein sequence: CASSSTGTGTEAFF. The genes are TRBV5-1 and TRBJ1-1; the match to TRBD1 covers 8 bases. The CDR3 covers 14 residues. Germline lookup yields CDR1 SGHRS and CDR2 YFSETQ. J was trimmed by 5 bases and V by 4 bases; bases with no gene match: 7.

This clone was observed a single time. The chain couples TRBV14 to TRBJ2-2; TRBD2 aligns across 8 bases. From germline, CDR1 is SGHDN and CDR2 FVKESK. The V gene end was trimmed by 4 bases and the J gene end by 2 bases; junction bases not matched to a gene: 12. CDR3 length equals 18 residues. The DNA of the CDR3 is TGTGCCAGCAGCCCTAGATTAGCGGGACATCTCAACACCGGGGAGCTGTTTTTT. The encoded protein is CASSPRLAGHLNTGELFF.

J is TRBJ2-1 and V is TRBV4-2; the D gene is possibly TRBD2 (5 bases). Germline values: CDR1 LGHNA, CDR2 YNFKEQ. The CDR3 loop spans 17 amino acids. The V gene lost 2 bases and the J gene lost 2 bases, with 16 bases spanning the gap. CDR3 amino acids: CASSQLRSGPPYNEQFF. The CDR3 bases are TGTGCCAGCAGCCAATTGAGGAGCGGACCACCCTACAATGAGCAGTTCTTC.

The rearrangement links TRBV10-1 to TRBJ2-1, with 7 bases aligning to TRBD2. V shed 0 bases, J shed 0 bases, and the junction held 5 bases outside the gene matches. This CDR3 has 17 residues. Per germline, CDR1 WNHNN and CDR2 SYGVQD (reference sequence). For the CDR3, the DNA is TGCGCCAGCAGTGAGTCCTCGGGGGGTGGCTCCTACAATGAGCAGTTCTTC. Translating gives CASSESSGGGSYNEQFF.

The chain employs TRBV4-1 and TRBJ2-4, with D uncertain. CDR3 length: 14 residues. Germline-derived CDR1 and CDR2 are MGHRA and YSYEKL. With 0 bases removed from V and 7 bases from J, the gap between germline ends came to 10 bases. The DNA for the CDR3 is TGCGCCAGCAGCCAAGACCAGGTCAGGAACATTCAGTACTTC. As protein: CASSQDQVRNIQYF.

This rearrangement joins TRBV29-1 to TRBJ1-3; D might be TRBD1 (5 bases). Trimming cost V 2 bases and J 3 bases, with 11 bases left between them. Per the germline V gene, CDR1 is SQVTM and CDR2 is ANQGSEA. The CDR3 is 14 residues long. The CDR3 loop reads CSVEWGGGGNTIYF. The CDR3, as DNA: TGCAGCGTTGAATGGGGGGGTGGTGGAAACACCATATATTTT.

This chain uses TRBV5-1 with TRBJ2-7; 10 bases match TRBD1. Germline CDR1 SGHRS, CDR2 YFSETQ. This CDR3 spans 14 amino acids. V lost 0 bases and J lost 6; bases outside the gene matches: 3. The CDR3: CASSLDGTGVEQYF. As DNA, the CDR3 is TGCGCCAGCAGCTTGGATGGGACAGGGGTCGAGCAGTACTTC.

The chain recombines TRBV4-2 with TRBJ1-4, with D possibly TRBD1 on 6 matching bases. V lost 0 bases to trimming and J lost 2 bases, with 10 bases between them. CDR3 length: 16 amino acids. Germline assignment: CDR1 LGHNA and CDR2 YNFKEQ. CDR3 DNA: TGTGCCAGCAGCCAAGATCCGGACAGCACTAATGAAAAACTGTTTTTT. Translated: CASSQDPDSTNEKLFF.

The chain joins TRBV6-5 to TRBJ2-2; 8 bases fit TRBD2. This CDR3 has 15 residues. The germline CDR1 and CDR2 sequences are MNHEY and SVGAGI. V lost 6 bases and J lost 6; bases outside the gene matches: 9. In DNA form, the CDR3 reads TGTGCCAGCAGCAAGGGACTAGGAGGTTCCGGGGAGCTGTTTTTT. This sequence encodes CASSKGLGGSGELFF.

The chain combines TRBV2 with TRBJ2-1, with 7 positions matching TRBD2. Trimming removed 7 bases from V and 7 bases from J; junction bases left unmatched: 7. This CDR3 is 13 amino acids long. The germline V gene encodes CDR1 SNHLY and CDR2 FYNNEI. The CDR3 DNA reads as TGTGCCAGCAAACGGGAGGTTGTAAATGAGCAGTTCTTC. It is translated as CASKREVVNEQFF.

The rearrangement links TRBV10-3 to TRBJ1-2; D might be TRBD1 (6 bases). The CDR3 extends over 14 amino acids. V was trimmed by 2 bases and J by 5 bases, leaving 12 bases between them. The germline gives CDR1 ENHRY, CDR2 SYGVKD. DNA for the CDR3: TGTGCCATCAGTGAGGTGGGGGGGCCTTATGGCTACACCTTC. It codes for CAISEVGGPYGYTF.